One sample yielded the 15 T cell receptor beta chains listed below, sequenced in a study of blood T cell repertoires in COVID-19. Clones were sequenced by immunoSEQ multiplex PCR, and TCRdb holds only the in-frame ones, with some missing. The table has 43,000 or so clones, over 70% seen once. Source material: peripheral blood. The receptor source for this set is a woman older than 75 with acute or convalescent COVID-19.

The gene calls are TRBV4-1 and TRBJ2-7; D is unclear. V was clipped by 1 base and J by 4 bases, with 8 bases between them. The CDR3 is 13 amino acids. Germline loops: CDR1 MGHRA, CDR2 YSYEKL. CDR3 protein: CASSQGARYEQYF. CDR3 DNA sequence: TGCGCCAGCAGCCAAGGGGCCAGGTACGAGCAGTACTTC.

CDR3 DNA: TGTGCCAGCAGCTTTACCGGGACTTTGAACACTGAAGCTTTCTTT. Protein: CASSFTGTLNTEAFF. J is TRBJ1-1 and V is TRBV5-6; a weak D match, TRBD1 (5 bases). V was shortened by 2 bases and J by 0 bases, with 11 bases between the two germline ends. The V gene's germline CDR1 is SGHDT and CDR2 YYEEEE. This CDR3 has 15 amino acids.

This clone was detected only a few times. This sequence joins TRBV30 and TRBJ2-7; a weak D match, TRBD1 (6 bases). Trimming left V 5 bases short and J 0 bases short, with 14 bases between. This CDR3 has 14 amino acids. In germline, CDR1 is GTSNPN, CDR2 SVGIG (reference sequence). In DNA, the CDR3 is TGTGCCTGGGGCACAGGGATCCCCTCCTACGAGCAGTACTTC. It translates to CAWGTGIPSYEQYF.

This chain uses TRBV30 with TRBJ2-5; 11 nucleotides match TRBD1. Germline CDR1 is GTSNPN and CDR2 is SVGIG (reference sequence). With V trimmed by 2 bases and J by 6 bases, 8 bases remained unmatched. The CDR3 totals 15 residues. CDR3 in amino acids: CAWSIGTGGGKTQYF. The DNA of the CDR3 is TGTGCCTGGAGTATCGGGACAGGGGGGGGAAAGACCCAGTACTTC.

This clone was seen once. This chain uses TRBV6-5 with TRBJ2-3; 12 positions match TRBD2. V gave up 6 bases and J gave up 6 bases; unmatched junction bases: 7. CDR3 length equals 15 residues. Germline CDR1 and CDR2: MNHEY and SVGAGI. As DNA, the CDR3 is TGTGCCAGCAGGGAGACTAGCGGGAGCGGGGATACGCAGTATTTT. Its translation is CASRETSGSGDTQYF.

The chain has TRBV11-1 and TRBJ2-1; D gene ambiguous. V shed 4 bases and J shed 6 bases, with 13 bases lying between them. This CDR3 has 14 residues. Germline V gene sequence: CDR1 SGHAT, CDR2 FQDESV (reference sequence). CDR3 sequence (DNA): TGTGCCAGCAGCTCAATGGTCCGGAGCAATGAGCAGTTCTTC. Its protein product is CASSSMVRSNEQFF.

The chain couples TRBV18 to TRBJ1-3; D call uncertain. The CDR3 consists of 15 residues. Trimming pared 3 bases from V and 0 bases from J, leaving 9 bases between. The germline gives CDR1 KGHSH, CDR2 LQKENI. The CDR3 DNA reads as TGTGCCAGCTCACCGGCGGAGGTCTCTGGAAACACCATATATTTT. This encodes CASSPAEVSGNTIYF.

The chain links TRBV7-9 to TRBJ1-4; D unresolved. CDR3 length: 15 residues. V shed 5 bases and J shed 0 bases, with 10 bases lying between them. Per germline, CDR1 SEHNR and CDR2 FQNEAQ (reference sequence). This chain's CDR3 is CASSPQRATNEKLFF. The CDR3 bases are TGTGCCAGCAGCCCGCAACGGGCAACTAATGAAAAACTGTTTTTT.

The CDR3 DNA reads as TGTGCCAGCAGCGTAAGCGGGGGGGATGGCACAGATACGCAGTATTTT. This sequence encodes CASSVSGGDGTDTQYF. The V gene is TRBV7-3, the J gene TRBJ2-3; 10 bases line up with TRBD2. The CDR3 covers 16 residues. Germline loops: CDR1 SGHTA, CDR2 FQGTGA. Losses at the gene ends were 5 bases for V and 1 base for J; bases not matched to a gene: 6.

The chain employs TRBV5-1 and TRBJ1-2, with D possibly matching TRBD1 (5 bases). Looked up from germline, CDR1 is SGHRS and CDR2 is YFSETQ. V was cut by 2 bases and J by 4 bases, with 15 bases left in between. This CDR3 region has 15 residues. The CDR3 sequence: CASSFDSSRLYGYTF. The CDR3 coding sequence is TGCGCCAGCAGCTTCGACAGCTCTCGACTCTATGGCTACACCTTC.

The chain uses TRBV27 and TRBJ1-4, with D perhaps matching TRBD1 (5 bases). V dropped 5 bases and J dropped 0 bases, with 13 bases sitting between them. Germline CDR1 is MNHEY and CDR2 is SMNVEV (reference sequence). The CDR3 length is 16 residues. The CDR3 loop is CASSPTRQTTNEKLFF. In DNA form, the CDR3 reads TGTGCCAGCAGTCCCACCCGACAGACAACTAATGAAAAACTGTTTTTT.

The V call is TRBV20-1, the J call TRBJ1-4; D is unclear. This CDR3 contains 11 residues. V lost 5 bases, J lost 4 bases, and 5 bases lay in between. Germline values: CDR1 DFQATT, CDR2 SNEGSKA (reference sequence). The CDR3 DNA reads as TGCAGTGCTCCTAGTAATGAAAAACTGTTTTTT. It codes for CSAPSNEKLFF.

Notes on this clone: This may be a read error, as it is one base from a much larger clone. Other DNA sequences in this specimen translate into the identical CDR3. This rearrangement joins TRBV11-2 to TRBJ1-1, with TRBD1 identical over 8 bases. The CDR3 totals 13 residues. Germline-derived CDR1 and CDR2 are SGHAT and FQNNGV. V was pared by 3 bases and J by 3 bases, with 0 bases of the junction left unmatched. CDR3 residues: CASSLDRDTEAFF. CDR3 in DNA: TGTGCCAGCAGCTTGGACAGGGACACTGAAGCTTTCTTT.

The chain joins TRBV5-1 to TRBJ2-3, with 14 bases lining up with TRBD2. The ends lost 0 bases at V and 8 bases at J; junction bases unmatched: 8. The CDR3 has 17 residues. Germline V CDR1 and CDR2: SGHRS, YFSETQ. In nucleotides, the CDR3 is TGCGCCAGCAGCTTGGGACTAGCGGGGGGGCTGGTAGGTACGCAGTATTTT. Protein sequence: CASSLGLAGGLVGTQYF. Full variable domain (missing parts from reference TRBV5-1 and TRBJ2-3): KAGVTQTPRYLIKTRGQQVTLSCSPISGHRSVSWYQQTPGQGLQFLFEYFSETQRNKGNFPGRFSGRQFSNSRSEMNVSTLELGDSALYLCASSLGLAGGLVGTQYFGPGTRLTVL.

V and J are TRBV6-5 and TRBJ2-7; D is possibly TRBD1 (5 bases). The V gene lost 6 bases and the J gene lost 4 bases, with 13 bases spanning the gap. Germline V lookup: CDR1 MNHEY, CDR2 SVGAGI. This CDR3 is 13 amino acids long. The CDR3, as DNA: TGTGCCAGCAGCGATTACCAGGGATACGAGCAGTACTTC. Translated: CASSDYQGYEQYF.